Sequencing of this T cell receptor (beta chain) was carried out in a study of ipilimumab plus nivolumab after autologous stem cell transplantation. Profiled with immunoSEQ multiplex PCR; TCRdb holds only in-frame clones, not every one. The sample includes 600 to 850 clones, about 77% of them seen just once. Starting 14 to 28 days after autologous transplant, ipilimumab 1 mg/kg was given. Germline CDR1 reads SGHNT; CDR2 reads YYREEE (reference sequence). V dropped 0 bases and J dropped 4; count of bases not matched to a gene: 6. The CDR3 consists of 16 residues. The V call is TRBV5-4, the J call TRBJ2-1; 8 nucleotides match TRBD2. Sample: PBMCs, taken in a trial of ipilimumab plus nivolumab as post-transplant consolidation. The clonotype comes from a male donor with multiple myeloma. CDR3 protein: CASSLATSGRYNEQFF. CDR3 DNA: TGTGCCAGCAGCTTGGCAACTAGCGGACGATACAATGAGCAGTTCTTC.